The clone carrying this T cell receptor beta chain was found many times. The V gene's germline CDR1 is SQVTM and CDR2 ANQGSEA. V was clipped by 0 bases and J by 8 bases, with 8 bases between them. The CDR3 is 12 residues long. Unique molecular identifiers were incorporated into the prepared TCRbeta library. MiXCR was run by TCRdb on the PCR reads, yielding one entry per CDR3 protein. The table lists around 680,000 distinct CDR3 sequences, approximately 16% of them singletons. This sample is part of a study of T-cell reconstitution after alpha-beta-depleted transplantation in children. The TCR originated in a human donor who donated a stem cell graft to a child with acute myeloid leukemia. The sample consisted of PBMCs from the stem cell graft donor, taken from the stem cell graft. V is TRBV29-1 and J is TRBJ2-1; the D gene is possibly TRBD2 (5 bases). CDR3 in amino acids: CSVEDPGYEQFF. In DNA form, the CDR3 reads TGCAGCGTTGAAGATCCGGGGTATGAGCAGTTCTTC.